A single sample gave rise to the 13 T cell receptor beta chains below, sequenced in a study of cytomegalovirus exposure and HLA in healthy donors. The PCR was carried out with 60 Vbeta primers and 13 Jbeta primers. Sequencing used immunoSEQ multiplex PCR; TCRdb keeps in-frame clones, though not all of them. The table includes around 200,000 clones, roughly 80% detected once. The specimen was PBMCs. These receptors were taken from a man in his fifties in good health and CMV-seronegative.

The chain combines TRBV7-2 with TRBJ2-7, with 7 bases fitting TRBD1. V was clipped by 5 bases and J by 4 bases; unmatched bases: 14. This CDR3 contains 16 residues. Germline V gives CDR1 SGHTA, CDR2 FQGNSA. The DNA of the CDR3 is TGTGCCAGCAGCCCCGCTTCCGGGACAGTAACGTACGAGCAGTACTTC. As protein: CASSPASGTVTYEQYF.

The chain couples TRBV6-5 to TRBJ1-2, with 11 bases matching TRBD1. Looked up from germline, CDR1 is MNHEY and CDR2 is SVGAGI. CDR3 length: 16 amino acids. V lost 2 bases and J lost 7; bases outside the gene matches: 9. This CDR3 reads CASSYRGQGATLGYTF. In DNA form, the CDR3 reads TGTGCCAGCAGTTACCGAGGACAGGGGGCGACCCTTGGCTACACCTTC.

The chain couples TRBV7-2 to TRBJ2-1; D not certain. CDR1 SGHTA and CDR2 FQGNSA come from the germline V gene. Trimming stripped 3 bases from V and 15 bases from J, with 15 bases between. The CDR3 loop spans 12 amino acids. CDR3 in amino acids: CASSLTPGPLFF. The CDR3 DNA reads TGTGCCAGCAGCTTGACTCCTGGTCCTTTGTTCTTC.

The chain uses TRBV6-5 and TRBJ2-5; D unclear. Trimming shortened V by 4 bases and J by 2 bases, and 14 bases separated the two germline ends. This CDR3 has 15 amino acids. From germline, CDR1 is MNHEY and CDR2 SVGAGI. In DNA, the CDR3 is TGTGCCAGCAGTTCGGGTGGTAGAAGGCAAGAGACCCAGTACTTC. Protein product: CASSSGGRRQETQYF.

V is TRBV7-3 and J is TRBJ2-1; 9 bases align to TRBD1. The CDR3 extends over 16 amino acids. In germline, CDR1 is SGHTA, CDR2 FQGTGA. With 5 bases clipped from V and 3 bases from J, the junction kept 8 bases outside the gene matches. Here the CDR3 DNA reads TGTGCCAGCAGCCGAATAAAGGGACAGGGCTACAATGAGCAGTTCTTC. Translated: CASSRIKGQGYNEQFF.

CDR3 nucleotide sequence: TGCGCCAGCAGCCAATTCGGTCCAGGGAACTACGAGCAGTACTTC. Translating it yields CASSQFGPGNYEQYF. The J gene is TRBJ2-7, the V gene TRBV4-1; possible D gene TRBD1, 5 bases. This CDR3 has 15 residues. V was cut by 2 bases and J by 3 bases, with 14 bases left in between. CDR1 and CDR2 (germline): MGHRA, YSYEKL.

The table lists this clone with a count of one. The V call is TRBV29-1, the J call TRBJ2-3; 8 bases are shared with TRBD2. This CDR3 contains 15 residues. CDR1 SQVTM and CDR2 ANQGSEA come from the germline V gene. V was clipped by 6 bases and J by 0 bases; unmatched bases: 8. CDR3 sequence reads: CSVHGTRHSTDTQYF. In DNA, the CDR3 is TGCAGCGTACACGGGACTAGGCATAGCACAGATACGCAGTATTTT.

The chain employs TRBV6-6 and TRBJ2-7, with D hard to call. This CDR3 is 12 amino acids long. With 6 bases removed from V and 4 bases from J, the gap between germline ends came to 10 bases. Germline CDR1 is MNHNY and CDR2 is SVGAGI (reference sequence). CDR3 nucleotides: TGTGCCAGCAGCCCCCGAGGATACGAGCAGTACTTC. The encoded protein is CASSPRGYEQYF.

This chain connects TRBV4-3 to TRBJ2-1; TRBD1 might be the D (5 bases). The CDR3 consists of 15 residues. CDR1 is LGHNA and CDR2 is YSLEER in the germline V gene. The V and J ends lost 0 bases and 6 bases respectively, with 12 bases between them. Here the CDR3 DNA reads TGCGCCAGCAGCCAAGATACTGCTCAGGGCAATGAGCAGTTCTTC. Its translation: CASSQDTAQGNEQFF.

This clone was observed a single time. The rearrangement joins TRBV4-2 to TRBJ2-5; D is uncertain. Per the germline V gene, CDR1 is LGHNA and CDR2 is YNFKEQ. V was pared by 4 bases and J by 5 bases, with 5 bases between. CDR3 length: 11 residues. Here the CDR3 reads CASSLRETQYF. CDR3 sequence (DNA): TGTGCCAGCAGCCTCAGGGAGACCCAGTACTTC.

In its sample, this clone was seen once. The sample carries other DNA sequences with the same CDR3. The chain uses TRBV5-4 and TRBJ1-2; 7 nucleotides agree with TRBD1. The V gene's germline CDR1 is SGHNT and CDR2 YYREEE (reference sequence). This CDR3 has 13 residues. V was clipped by 3 bases and J by 5 bases; unmatched bases: 4. CDR3 DNA: TGTGCCAGCAGCTCTAAGACAGGGTATGGCTACACCTTC. This gives the protein CASSSKTGYGYTF.

V is TRBV2 and J is TRBJ1-5; 12 bases map to TRBD1. The CDR3 runs to 16 residues. CDR1 SNHLY and CDR2 FYNNEI come from the germline V gene. V gave up 4 bases and J gave up 3 bases; unmatched junction bases: 4. DNA of the CDR3: TGTGCCAGCAGTGGGGACAGGGGGCTGAACAATCAGCCCCAGCATTTT. Its protein product is CASSGDRGLNNQPQHF. Filled out from reference TRBV2 and TRBJ1-5, the complete variable domain reads EPEVTQTPSHQVTQMGQEVILRCVPISNHLYFYWYRQILGQKVEFLVSFYNNEISEKSEIFDDQFSVERPDGSNFTLKIRSTKLEDSAMYFCASSGDRGLNNQPQHFGDGTRLSIL.

CDR3 protein: CASSTHRQGGLGGYTF. The CDR3 coding sequence is TGTGCCAGCAGTACTCATCGACAGGGGGGATTGGGTGGCTACACCTTC. The rearrangement links TRBV27 to TRBJ1-2; 9 bases fit TRBD1. Germline lookup yields CDR1 MNHEY and CDR2 SMNVEV (reference sequence). V was clipped by 5 bases and J by 7 bases; unmatched bases: 14. This CDR3 comprises 16 residues.